This T cell receptor beta chain was captured in a study of OX40 agonist ivuxolimab in advanced cancers. Germline CDR1 and CDR2: MNHEY and SMNVEV (reference sequence). Trimming pared 5 bases from V and 4 bases from J, leaving 15 bases between. This CDR3 comprises 14 residues. The table came from immunoSEQ multiplex PCR; TCRdb's copy has only in-frame clones and leaves some out. The repertoire holds about 12,000 clones, 70% to 80% seen once, with around 27% in the top ten. The TCR originated in an adult with an advanced solid tumor such as melanoma, head and neck, liver or kidney cancer. This sample comprised CD4+ or CD8+ T cells sorted from blood, obtained in a trial of the OX40 agonist ivuxolimab. The chain employs TRBV27 and TRBJ2-7; a possible D gene is TRBD1 (6 bases). Here the CDR3 reads CASSLGRGWYEQYF. In nucleotides, the CDR3 is TGTGCCAGCAGTCTAGGCAGGGGTTGGTACGAGCAGTACTTC.